This T cell receptor beta chain was recovered during a study of blood T cell repertoires in COVID-19. Study background: Acute and convalescent COVID-19 samples came from the United States, Italy and Spain. From T cells, B-cell-depleted T cells, or PBMCs came the material, which was cDNA or gDNA.

CDR3 length: 14 amino acids. CDR1 is SNHLY, CDR2 FYNNEI, per germline. Trimming took off 5 bases at V and 6 bases at J, with 16 bases between the two ends. In the original analysis: From reference gene primer amplification, estimates of nucleated cell counts were derived. Libraries were prepared by immunoSEQ multiplex PCR; TCRdb keeps only in-frame clonotypes and omits some of them. V and J calls and clone size are given by that table; D and trimming were obtained from the DNA. This sample has 25,000 to 35,000 clones, with around 83% found just once. The clonotype comes from a man aged 65 to 85 with active COVID-19. The chain has TRBV2 and TRBJ1-2; no reliable D call. The sequenced material came from peripheral blood. CDR3 amino acids: CASSSNTYADGYTF. Here the CDR3 DNA reads TGTGCCAGCAGTAGTAATACGTACGCGGATGGCTACACCTTC.